This entry describes one TCR beta chain. Clones were sequenced by immunoSEQ multiplex PCR, and TCRdb holds only the in-frame ones, with some missing. This sample has about 200,000 clones, with around 83% found just once. This sample stems from a study of blood T cell repertoires in COVID-19. From germline, CDR1 is MNHNS and CDR2 SASEGT. The CDR3 is 13 residues long. The V and J ends lost 3 bases and 4 bases respectively, with 9 bases between them. The receptor was isolated from a woman aged 40 to 50 in a cohort exposed to, infected with or recovered from COVID-19 (not recorded which). The chain recombines TRBV6-1 with TRBJ1-1, with D perhaps TRBD1 (5 bases). Sequencing used PBMCs or T cells enriched from blood (not recorded which). CDR3 in DNA: TGTGCCAGCAGTGACGTGGGGGGCACTGAAGCTTTCTTT. It codes for CASSDVGGTEAFF.